The 15 T cell receptor beta chains presented below share a single source sample, sequenced in a study of blood T cell repertoires in COVID-19. Clones were read by immunoSEQ multiplex PCR, and TCRdb kept only the in-frame ones, dropping some. The sample lists about 130,000 clones; 78% were seen once. Sequencing was done on a sample of peripheral blood. The receptors here all came from a man in his 60s who had recovered from COVID-19.

The V and J genes are TRBV6-2 or TRBV6-3 and TRBJ1-6, with D uncertain. The CDR3 runs to 12 residues. Trimming removed 2 bases from V and 10 bases from J, with 6 bases in between. Germline loops: CDR1 MNHEY, CDR2 SVGEGT. The CDR3 coding sequence is TGTGCCAGCAGTTACGGGGAGTCACCCCTCCACTTT. It is translated as CASSYGESPLHF.

The chain has TRBV28 and TRBJ1-5; 9 bases agree with TRBD1. In germline, CDR1 is MDHEN, CDR2 SYDVKM. The length of the CDR3 is 13 residues. Germline trimming cut 5 bases from V and 11 bases from J; bases unmatched to any gene: 7. CDR3 sequence: CASSQPGQGTQHF. The CDR3 DNA follows: TGTGCCAGCAGTCAACCGGGACAGGGAACCCAGCATTTT.

This clone was seen only once. The gene calls are TRBV19 and TRBJ1-5; TRBD1 matches at 12 bases. The CDR3 is 18 amino acids. Trimming cost V 10 bases and J 0 bases; bases outside gene matches: 13. The germline V gene has CDR1 LNHDA and CDR2 SQIVND (reference sequence). The CDR3 region is CATTSRGQGAYSNQPQHF. The DNA of the CDR3 is TGTGCCACCACCTCGAGGGGACAGGGGGCTTATAGCAATCAGCCCCAGCATTTT. The variable domain in full, with the rest retrieved from reference TRBV19 and TRBJ1-5, is DGGITQSPKYLFRKEGQNVTLSCEQNLNHDAMYWYRQDPGQGLRLIYYSQIVNDFQKGDIAEGYSVSREKKESFPLTVTSAQKNPTAFYLCATTSRGQGAYSNQPQHFGDGTRLSIL.

CDR3 sequence reads: CASSLGLAEQETQYF. CDR3 DNA sequence: TGTGCCAGCAGCTTAGGTTTAGCGGAACAAGAGACCCAGTACTTC. The gene calls are TRBV7-2 and TRBJ2-5; D is perhaps TRBD2 (6 bases). The CDR3 contains 15 residues. V was clipped by 1 base and J by 2 bases, with 11 bases between them. Germline CDR1 is SGHTA and CDR2 is FQGNSA.

This clone was counted only a few times. The chain is built from TRBV27 and TRBJ2-7, with 7 nucleotides matching TRBD1. V shed 4 bases and J 1 base; nucleotides not matched to a gene: 1. The CDR3 extends over 13 amino acids. Per germline, CDR1 MNHEY and CDR2 SMNVEV (reference sequence). The CDR3 nucleotides are TGTGCCAGCAGTTCGGGACAGTCCTACGAGCAGTACTTC. Its protein product is CASSSGQSYEQYF.

The genes are TRBV3-1 (or the pseudogene TRBV3-2) and TRBJ2-2; 13 nucleotides line up with TRBD2. After removal of 0 bases from V and 7 bases from J, the junction contained 8 bases not matched to a gene. This CDR3 contains 18 residues. Per the germline V gene, CDR1 is LGHDT and CDR2 is YNNKEL (reference sequence). CDR3 DNA sequence: TGTGCCAGCAGCCAAGATGCACTAGCGGGAGGGCCAAACGGGGAGCTGTTTTTT. It is translated as CASSQDALAGGPNGELFF.

This clone appeared once. J is TRBJ2-4 and V is TRBV3-1 (or the pseudogene TRBV3-2), with D possibly TRBD1 on 6 matching bases. The CDR3 spans 16 residues. The V gene lost 3 bases and the J gene lost 0 bases, with 12 bases spanning the gap. Germline V gives CDR1 LGHDT, CDR2 YNNKEL (reference sequence). This chain's CDR3 is CASSQNQGLAKNIQYF. In DNA, the CDR3 is TGTGCCAGCAGCCAGAACCAGGGGCTAGCCAAAAACATTCAGTACTTC.

The chain couples TRBV7-2 to TRBJ2-4, with 8 positions matching TRBD2. The CDR3 is made up of 15 amino acids. CDR1 SGHTA and CDR2 FQGNSA come from the germline V gene. V shed 1 base, J shed 8 bases, and the junction held 7 bases outside the gene matches. Written as DNA, the CDR3 is TGTGCCAGCAGCTTAGACGGGGGGGCTGGAGACATTCAGTACTTC. The encoded protein is CASSLDGGAGDIQYF.

The CDR3 nucleotides read TGTGCCAGCAGCTTCGGAGCTGTCTCCTACAATGAGCAGTTCTTC. It translates to CASSFGAVSYNEQFF. This rearrangement joins TRBV7-3 to TRBJ2-1; D gene uncertain. The CDR3 extends over 15 amino acids. Trimming took off 3 bases at V and 0 bases at J, with 9 bases between the two ends. Germline assignment: CDR1 SGHTA and CDR2 FQGTGA. Looking up the rest from reference TRBV7-3 and TRBJ2-1 gives the full variable domain: GAGVSQTPSNKVTEKGKYVELRCDPISGHTALYWYRQSLGQGPEFLIYFQGTGAADDSGLPNDRFFAVRPEGSVSTLKIQRTERGDSAVYLCASSFGAVSYNEQFFGPGTRLTVL.

This clone was observed a few times. V usage is TRBV4-3 and J usage is TRBJ2-3; unclear D gene. The CDR3 length is 15 residues. Trimming took 1 base from V and 1 from J, leaving 9 bases between them. Germline V gene sequence: CDR1 LGHNA, CDR2 YSLEER. Here the CDR3 DNA reads TGCGCCAGCAGCCAAGGGGTTACAGGCACAGATACGCAGTATTTT. Translation: CASSQGVTGTDTQYF.

The chain combines TRBV5-4 with TRBJ1-1; D may be TRBD1 (6 bases). This CDR3 comprises 15 residues. With 3 bases removed from V and 4 bases from J, the gap between germline ends came to 16 bases. Germline CDR1 is SGHNT and CDR2 is YYREEE (reference sequence). CDR3 amino acids: CASSWGPLGATEAFF. Written as DNA, the CDR3 is TGTGCCAGCAGCTGGGGACCCCTGGGGGCCACTGAAGCTTTCTTT.

This clone was seen a few times. V and J are TRBV27 and TRBJ1-2; TRBD1 aligns across 8 bases. Germline lookup yields CDR1 MNHEY and CDR2 SMNVEV (reference sequence). The CDR3 extends over 14 amino acids. V shed 5 bases and J 8 bases; nucleotides not matched to a gene: 10. CDR3 amino acids: CASSSYRDRLGYTF. CDR3 sequence (DNA): TGTGCCAGCAGTAGCTACCGGGACAGGCTAGGCTACACCTTC.

The CDR3 region is CASSLGGRGEQFF. For the CDR3, the DNA is TGTGCCAGCAGCTTAGGAGGGAGAGGTGAGCAGTTCTTC. This chain uses TRBV11-2 with TRBJ2-1, with D maybe TRBD2 (5 bases). Trimming took 1 base from V and 9 from J, leaving 10 bases between them. Germline CDR1 and CDR2: SGHAT and FQNNGV. The CDR3 totals 13 residues.

The rearrangement links TRBV29-1 to TRBJ2-6, with D tentatively TRBD1 (6 bases). Germline V gene lookup returns CDR1 SQVTM and CDR2 ANQGSEA. CDR3 length: 16 amino acids. The ends were cut back, 5 bases at V and 2 bases at J, with 16 bases in the middle. For the CDR3, the DNA is TGCAGCGTTATATGGCAGGGGAAGGCTGGGGCCAACGTCCTGACTTTC. Its protein is CSVIWQGKAGANVLTF.

The rearrangement links TRBV6-5 to TRBJ2-2; 8 nucleotides align to TRBD2. Germline V gene sequence: CDR1 MNHEY, CDR2 SVGAGI. The CDR3 has 15 residues. V shed 0 bases, J shed 6 bases, and the junction held 3 bases outside the gene matches. The CDR3 loop reads CASSYSGGASGELFF. Written as DNA, the CDR3 is TGTGCCAGCAGTTACTCCGGGGGGGCCTCCGGGGAGCTGTTTTTT.